A selection of T cell receptor beta chains follows, all from one sample in a study of T cells in Graves' hyperthyroidism and ophthalmopathy. TCRdb fed the multiplex PCR reads into MiXCR, producing one record per CDR3 protein. The profile covers 600,000 or so distinct CDR3 sequences, with approximately 15% appearing a single time and around 7% taken by the ten largest. The sequencing sample was made of blood. Every receptor here comes from a woman younger than 30 with Graves' ophthalmopathy. Both conserved end residues are part of each CDR3. D genes are given only for firm matches. Size is stated for part of the rows, as once, few or many counts, or as a class when the clone is expanded.

v_call: TRBV25-1; clone_size: .; j_call: TRBJ2-7; d_call: TRBD1; cdr3_aa: CASSARDSTYEQYF; cdr3_nt: TGTGCCAGCAGTGCGAGGGACAGTACCTACGAGCAGTACTTC
v_call: TRBV2; clone_size: many; j_call: TRBJ1-2; d_call: .; cdr3_aa: CASSDLWEGPYGYTF; cdr3_nt: TGTGCCAGCAGTGATTTGTGGGAAGGGCCCTATGGCTACACCTTC
v_call: TRBV13; clone_size: .; j_call: TRBJ2-7; d_call: .; cdr3_aa: CASSSDSEQYF; cdr3_nt: TGTGCCAGCAGCTCGGACTCCGAGCAGTACTTC
v_call: TRBV27; clone_size: many; j_call: TRBJ2-7; d_call: TRBD1; cdr3_aa: CASSSGQGGIYEQYF; cdr3_nt: TGTGCCAGCAGTTCGGGACAGGGGGGGATCTACGAGCAGTACTTC
v_call: TRBV4-2; clone_size: few; j_call: TRBJ1-6; d_call: .; cdr3_aa: CASSQDLIRQDSYNSPLHF; cdr3_nt: TGTGCCAGCAGCCAAGACTTAATAAGACAGGACTCCTATAATTCACCCCTCCACTTT
v_call: TRBV19; clone_size: once; j_call: TRBJ1-2; d_call: .; cdr3_aa: CASSIRTEIRTYGYTF; cdr3_nt: TGTGCCAGTAGTATCCGGACAGAAATCCGGACATATGGCTACACCTTC
v_call: TRBV6-2/TRBV6-3; clone_size: few; j_call: TRBJ2-1; d_call: TRBD2; cdr3_aa: CASSYVSREAGEQFF; cdr3_nt: TGTGCCAGCAGTTACGTTTCGCGGGAGGCCGGTGAGCAGTTCTTC
v_call: TRBV6-1; clone_size: many; j_call: TRBJ1-2; d_call: TRBD1; cdr3_aa: CASSAGTGTNYGYTF; cdr3_nt: TGTGCCAGCAGTGCCGGGACAGGTACTAACTATGGCTACACCTTC
v_call: TRBV12-3/TRBV12-4; clone_size: many; j_call: TRBJ1-2; d_call: .; cdr3_aa: CASSSTSYGYTF; cdr3_nt: TGTGCCAGCAGTTCCACAAGCTATGGCTACACCTTC
v_call: TRBV11-1; clone_size: .; j_call: TRBJ2-1; d_call: .; cdr3_aa: CASSPPGVSDNEQFF; cdr3_nt: TGTGCCAGCAGCCCCCCGGGGGTGAGCGACAATGAGCAGTTCTTC
v_call: TRBV30; clone_size: many; j_call: TRBJ1-1; d_call: .; cdr3_aa: CAWSVFGGGGNTEAFF; cdr3_nt: TGTGCCTGGAGTGTATTTGGGGGAGGCGGGAACACTGAAGCTTTCTTT
v_call: TRBV30; clone_size: many; j_call: TRBJ2-7; d_call: .; cdr3_aa: CAWTRLISYEQYF; cdr3_nt: TGTGCCTGGACCCGTCTTATCTCCTACGAGCAGTACTTC
v_call: TRBV28; clone_size: many; j_call: TRBJ2-7; d_call: .; cdr3_aa: CASSLTTGLSYEQYF; cdr3_nt: TGTGCCAGCAGTTTAACCACAGGGCTCTCCTACGAGCAGTACTTC
v_call: TRBV5-1; clone_size: few; j_call: TRBJ2-7; d_call: TRBD1; cdr3_aa: CASSSRDSTYEQYF; cdr3_nt: TGCGCCAGCAGCTCTCGGGACAGCACCTACGAGCAGTACTTC
v_call: TRBV9; clone_size: many; j_call: TRBJ1-1; d_call: .; cdr3_aa: CASSVVNTEAFF; cdr3_nt: TGTGCCAGCAGCGTAGTTAACACTGAAGCTTTCTTT
v_call: TRBV6-1; clone_size: few; j_call: TRBJ1-4; d_call: .; cdr3_aa: CASTEGSGNEKLFF; cdr3_nt: TGTGCCAGCACCGAGGGGTCTGGAAATGAAAAACTGTTTTTT
v_call: TRBV6-1; clone_size: .; j_call: TRBJ2-7; d_call: .; cdr3_aa: CATTPGTGPYYEQHF; cdr3_nt: TGTGCCACCACCCCGGGTACAGGGCCCTACTACGAGCAGCACTTC
v_call: TRBV7-9; clone_size: many; j_call: TRBJ2-7; d_call: .; cdr3_aa: CAAGGFDEQYF; cdr3_nt: TGTGCCGCAGGCGGGTTCGACGAGCAGTACTTC
v_call: TRBV30; clone_size: many; j_call: TRBJ2-7; d_call: .; cdr3_aa: CAWSVTEQYF; cdr3_nt: TGTGCCTGGAGTGTAACCGAGCAGTACTTC
v_call: TRBV6-1; clone_size: many; j_call: TRBJ1-5; d_call: TRBD1; cdr3_aa: CASSLQGIPFQPQHF; cdr3_nt: TGTGCCAGCAGCTTACAGGGGATCCCCTTCCAGCCCCAGCATTTT
v_call: TRBV6-2/TRBV6-3; clone_size: once; j_call: TRBJ2-5; d_call: TRBD2; cdr3_aa: CASRPGLAGAAGYQETQYF; cdr3_nt: TGTGCCAGCAGGCCGGGACTAGCGGGAGCAGCGGGGTACCAAGAGACCCAGTACTTC
v_call: TRBV7-6; clone_size: .; j_call: TRBJ1-6; d_call: TRBD1; cdr3_aa: CASSLEGTGNSPLHF; cdr3_nt: TGTGCCAGCAGCTTAGAAGGGACAGGCAATTCACCCCTCCACTTT
v_call: TRBV7-8; clone_size: many; j_call: TRBJ1-2; d_call: .; cdr3_aa: CASSLGSGIGRGPNYGYTF; cdr3_nt: TGTGCCAGCAGCTTAGGATCCGGCATCGGGAGGGGCCCCAACTATGGCTACACCTTC
v_call: TRBV5-5; clone_size: .; j_call: TRBJ2-3; d_call: .; cdr3_aa: CASSQEGLADTQYF; cdr3_nt: TGTGCCAGCAGCCAAGAGGGGCTAGCGGATACGCAGTATTTT
v_call: TRBV7-2; clone_size: .; j_call: TRBJ1-4; d_call: TRBD1; cdr3_aa: CASGLGGQGAGLNEKLFF; cdr3_nt: TGTGCCAGCGGCTTAGGGGGACAGGGGGCCGGTCTTAATGAAAAACTGTTTTTT
v_call: TRBV4-3; clone_size: .; j_call: TRBJ2-7; d_call: TRBD1; cdr3_aa: CASSQVRGPHEQYF; cdr3_nt: TGCGCCAGCAGCCAAGTCAGGGGGCCACACGAGCAGTACTTC